This T cell receptor beta chain was sequenced for a study of T cell responses to AZD1222 COVID-19 vaccine. Study results and limitations: Females made up more of the donors, who were largely white British, and clonal diversity may have come out too low. None of the repertoires were sampled until the peak T cell response had passed. There were vaccine-associated CD4 TCRs across spike, dominant at 160-218 and 743-854.

Trimming took 5 bases from V and 0 from J, leaving 10 bases between them. The CDR3 is 14 residues long. Per the germline V gene, CDR1 is SGHRS and CDR2 is YFSETQ. About this clone: Its antigen is still unknown.

The assay was immunoSEQ multiplex PCR, and TCRdb's table has in-frame clones only and misses some. The profile shows about 120,000 clones, 88% of them singletons. The sequence was obtained from an adult in good health. This specimen was peripheral blood, taken on day 0 of AZD1222 vaccination. The J gene is TRBJ2-3, the V gene TRBV5-1, with D maybe TRBD1 (5 bases). The CDR3 bases are TGCGCCAGCAGGGTACAGGTCAGCACAGATACGCAGTATTTT. It is translated as CASRVQVSTDTQYF. Combining the CDR3 with reference TRBV5-1 and TRBJ2-3 gives the whole variable domain KAGVTQTPRYLIKTRGQQVTLSCSPISGHRSVSWYQQTPGQGLQFLFEYFSETQRNKGNFPGRFSGRQFSNSRSEMNVSTLELGDSALYLCASRVQVSTDTQYFGPGTRLTVL.